A selection of T cell receptor beta chains follows, all from one sample in a study of CD8 T cell repertoires and HIV-1 epitope variants. Method: immunoSEQ multiplex PCR; TCRdb's copy keeps in-frame clones and lacks some. The table lists thousands of clones, under 70% of them singletons. These receptors' antigens are unknown. What was sequenced was cultured CD8+ T cells derived from PBMCs. These receptors came from a male donor with HIV. CDR3s include the opening cysteine and the closing phenylalanine or tryptophan. The order of the fields is CDR3 protein, D gene, J gene, V gene. The D gene is left open where the match is weak.

CDR3aa: CASSRSGFEQFF
d_gene: -
j_gene: TRBJ2-1
v_gene: TRBV7-9

CDR3aa: CSASPGNEQFF
d_gene: -
j_gene: TRBJ2-1
v_gene: TRBV20-1

CDR3aa: CATSRVDSNEQFF
d_gene: -
j_gene: TRBJ2-1
v_gene: TRBV6-4

CDR3aa: CASSLTNTATGELFF
d_gene: -
j_gene: TRBJ2-2
v_gene: TRBV11-3

CDR3aa: CASSGTPTYEQYF
d_gene: -
j_gene: TRBJ2-7
v_gene: TRBV5-6

CDR3aa: CASSSGTLSSYEQYF
d_gene: -
j_gene: TRBJ2-7
v_gene: TRBV5-4

CDR3aa: CASSLFLAGGVEQFF
d_gene: TRBD2
j_gene: TRBJ2-1
v_gene: TRBV27

CDR3aa: CASSQTVDTQYF
d_gene: -
j_gene: TRBJ2-3
v_gene: TRBV28

CDR3aa: CASSPGLAGGRGTGELFF
d_gene: TRBD2
j_gene: TRBJ2-2
v_gene: TRBV7-7

CDR3aa: CASSLGQGIAYEQYF
d_gene: TRBD1
j_gene: TRBJ2-7
v_gene: TRBV7-7

CDR3aa: CASSLQVPGEGYTF
d_gene: -
j_gene: TRBJ1-2
v_gene: TRBV7-2

CDR3aa: CASSLVLTDTQYF
d_gene: -
j_gene: TRBJ2-3
v_gene: TRBV11-3

CDR3aa: CASSQSIRSGNTIYF
d_gene: -
j_gene: TRBJ1-3
v_gene: TRBV23-1

CDR3aa: CASSPSQNSGNTIYF
d_gene: -
j_gene: TRBJ1-3
v_gene: TRBV18

CDR3aa: CASSGRGQGGEQFF
d_gene: TRBD1
j_gene: TRBJ2-1
v_gene: TRBV5-4

CDR3aa: CASSYPGSEETQYF
d_gene: -
j_gene: TRBJ2-5
v_gene: TRBV6-6

CDR3aa: CASSLEETYEQYF
d_gene: -
j_gene: TRBJ2-7
v_gene: TRBV7-9

CDR3aa: CASSFLGGYGYTF
d_gene: -
j_gene: TRBJ1-2
v_gene: TRBV28

CDR3aa: CASSLGVLAGGNEQFF
d_gene: TRBD2
j_gene: TRBJ2-1
v_gene: TRBV7-2

CDR3aa: CASSIVAWETQYF
d_gene: -
j_gene: TRBJ2-5
v_gene: TRBV19

CDR3aa: CASRPGTVNSNQPQHF
d_gene: -
j_gene: TRBJ1-5
v_gene: TRBV27

CDR3aa: CASSIGSNEQYF
d_gene: -
j_gene: TRBJ2-7
v_gene: TRBV19

CDR3aa: CASSQDFVGGTEAFF
d_gene: -
j_gene: TRBJ1-1
v_gene: TRBV4-3

CDR3aa: CASSEVTGYEQYF
d_gene: -
j_gene: TRBJ2-7
v_gene: TRBV6-1

CDR3aa: CASSAGTIEQYF
d_gene: TRBD2
j_gene: TRBJ2-7
v_gene: TRBV6-1

CDR3aa: CASSLSENTEAFF
d_gene: -
j_gene: TRBJ1-1
v_gene: TRBV7-8

CDR3aa: CAWIPGGLRYTF
d_gene: TRBD1
j_gene: TRBJ1-2
v_gene: TRBV30

CDR3aa: CASSLLSASGRGEQYF
d_gene: TRBD2
j_gene: TRBJ2-7
v_gene: TRBV28

CDR3aa: CASSFSGQEYSYNEQFF
d_gene: TRBD1
j_gene: TRBJ2-1
v_gene: TRBV11-2

CDR3aa: CASSQEDPPTYEQYF
d_gene: -
j_gene: TRBJ2-7
v_gene: TRBV14

CDR3aa: CASSRGQEQETQYF
d_gene: TRBD1
j_gene: TRBJ2-5
v_gene: TRBV25-1

CDR3aa: CASSTTGGNQPQHF
d_gene: TRBD1
j_gene: TRBJ1-5
v_gene: TRBV19

CDR3aa: CASSQEGQPYNSPLHF
d_gene: -
j_gene: TRBJ1-6
v_gene: TRBV4-1

CDR3aa: CASSPTERGGLLDTQYF
d_gene: TRBD2
j_gene: TRBJ2-3
v_gene: TRBV4-3

CDR3aa: CASSTPTRTDTQYF
d_gene: -
j_gene: TRBJ2-3
v_gene: TRBV7-9

CDR3aa: CASTPGQGWTDTQYF
d_gene: TRBD1
j_gene: TRBJ2-3
v_gene: TRBV19

CDR3aa: CASSPELDYYEQYF
d_gene: -
j_gene: TRBJ2-7
v_gene: TRBV5-1

CDR3aa: CASSQGSGWHEQYF
d_gene: -
j_gene: TRBJ2-7
v_gene: TRBV14

CDR3aa: CASSHVPGQGPSNYGYTF
d_gene: TRBD1
j_gene: TRBJ1-2
v_gene: TRBV7-8

CDR3aa: CASSLGGLGSSGPAYEQYF
d_gene: -
j_gene: TRBJ2-7
v_gene: TRBV7-6

CDR3aa: CASSIGSGTGTGANVLTF
d_gene: TRBD1
j_gene: TRBJ2-6
v_gene: TRBV19

CDR3aa: CARSRGQGESNSPLHF
d_gene: TRBD1
j_gene: TRBJ1-6
v_gene: TRBV5-3

CDR3aa: CASSYVGANPYEQYF
d_gene: -
j_gene: TRBJ2-7
v_gene: TRBV27

CDR3aa: CASSQGRGDEQFF
d_gene: -
j_gene: TRBJ2-1
v_gene: TRBV4-2

CDR3aa: CASSYSGSGGTDTQYF
d_gene: TRBD2
j_gene: TRBJ2-3
v_gene: TRBV6-6

CDR3aa: CASSQATGLDTQYF
d_gene: -
j_gene: TRBJ2-3
v_gene: TRBV4-1

CDR3aa: CASSLITGRNEQYF
d_gene: -
j_gene: TRBJ2-7
v_gene: TRBV7-9

CDR3aa: CSVVAETQYF
d_gene: -
j_gene: TRBJ2-5
v_gene: TRBV29-1